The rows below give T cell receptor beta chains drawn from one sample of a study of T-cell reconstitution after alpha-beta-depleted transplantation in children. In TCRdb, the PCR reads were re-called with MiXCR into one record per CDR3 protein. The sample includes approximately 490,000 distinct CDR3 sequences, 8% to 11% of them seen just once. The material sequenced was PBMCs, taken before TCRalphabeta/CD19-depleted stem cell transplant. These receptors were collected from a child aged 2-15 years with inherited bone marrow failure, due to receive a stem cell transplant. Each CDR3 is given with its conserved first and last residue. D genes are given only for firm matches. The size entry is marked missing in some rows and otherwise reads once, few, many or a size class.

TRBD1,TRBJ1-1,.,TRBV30,CACHSGTGEWNTEAFF,TGTGCCTGCCACTCCGGGACAGGGGAATGGAACACTGAAGCTTTCTTT
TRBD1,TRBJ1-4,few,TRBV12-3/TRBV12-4,CASSPGTGDNEKLFF,TGTGCCAGCAGTCCAGGGACAGGGGATAATGAAAAACTGTTTTTT
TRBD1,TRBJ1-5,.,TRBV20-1,CSARGTGPYSNQPQHF,TGCAGTGCTAGAGGGACAGGGCCGTATAGCAATCAGCCCCAGCATTTT
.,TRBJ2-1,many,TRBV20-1,CSARDPRGWGNEQFF,TGCAGTGCTAGAGATCCCCGGGGATGGGGCAATGAGCAGTTCTTC
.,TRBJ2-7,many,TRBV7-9,CASSLSLGRTYEQYF,TGTGCCAGCAGCTTATCTCTTGGCCGGACCTACGAGCAGTACTTC
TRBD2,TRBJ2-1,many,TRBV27,CASIGAGGPYNEQFF,TGTGCCAGCATAGGGGCGGGAGGACCTTACAATGAGCAGTTCTTC
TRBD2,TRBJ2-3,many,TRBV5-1,CASSTGLAGGTDTQYF,TGCGCCAGCAGCACCGGACTAGCGGGAGGGACAGATACGCAGTATTTT
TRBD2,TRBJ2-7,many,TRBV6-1,CASRPLAGDSYEQYF,TGTGCCAGCAGACCACTAGCGGGTGACTCCTACGAGCAGTACTTC
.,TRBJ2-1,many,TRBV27,CASSLAGPSGGEQFF,TGTGCCAGCAGCTTAGCGGGCCCGTCAGGGGGTGAGCAGTTCTTC
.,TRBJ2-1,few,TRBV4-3,CASSQEGAPYNEQFF,TGCGCCAGCAGCCAAGAAGGAGCGCCCTACAATGAGCAGTTCTTC
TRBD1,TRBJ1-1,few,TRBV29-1,CSGRQGFTEAFF,TGCAGCGGAAGACAGGGTTTCACTGAAGCTTTCTTT
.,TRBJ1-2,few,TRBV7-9,CASTQWPDYGYTF,TGTGCCAGCACCCAGTGGCCCGACTATGGCTACACCTTC
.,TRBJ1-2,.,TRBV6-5,CASSYLGADYGYTF,TGTGCCAGCAGTTACTTGGGGGCGGACTATGGCTACACCTTC
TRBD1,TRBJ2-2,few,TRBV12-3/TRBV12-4,CASNNRGGGTGELFF,TGTGCCAGCAACAACAGGGGCGGTGGCACCGGGGAGCTGTTTTTT
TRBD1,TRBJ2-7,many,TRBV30,CAWRDRGLYEQYF,TGTGCCTGGAGGGACAGGGGGCTCTACGAGCAGTACTTC
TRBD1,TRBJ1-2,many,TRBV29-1,CSVEDPGGNGYTF,TGCAGCGTTGAAGATCCAGGGGGCAATGGCTACACCTTC
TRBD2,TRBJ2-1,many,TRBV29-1,CSVGGLLEPGTRFSQFF,TGCAGCGTTGGGGGCCTTTTAGAGCCCGGGACTAGGTTTTCGCAGTTCTTC
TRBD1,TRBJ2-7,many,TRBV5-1,CASSFGTGVPYEQYF,TGCGCCAGCAGCTTTGGGACAGGGGTCCCCTACGAGCAGTACTTC
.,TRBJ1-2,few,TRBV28,CASSSLDRKGIYGYTF,TGTGCCAGCAGTTCCCTAGACCGGAAAGGGATCTATGGCTACACCTTC
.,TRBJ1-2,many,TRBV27,CASSLSGGPYNYGYTF,TGTGCCAGCAGTTTATCCGGAGGGCCTTATAACTATGGCTACACCTTC
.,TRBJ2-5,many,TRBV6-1,CASTPDTRLTQYF,TGTGCCAGCACCCCGGACACCCGATTGACCCAGTACTTC
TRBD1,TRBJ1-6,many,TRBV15,CATRPGGIGYNSPLHF,TGTGCCACCAGACCAGGGGGAATAGGCTATAATTCACCCCTCCACTTT
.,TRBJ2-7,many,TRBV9,CASSEGGGQAYEQYF,TGTGCCAGCAGCGAGGGGGGAGGGCAGGCCTACGAGCAGTACTTC
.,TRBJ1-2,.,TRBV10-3,CAISPGINYGYTF,TGTGCCATCAGCCCAGGGATTAACTATGGCTACACCTTC
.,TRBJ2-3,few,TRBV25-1,CASSVGPLAYTDTQYF,TGTGCCAGCAGTGTAGGTCCACTCGCCTACACAGATACGCAGTATTTT
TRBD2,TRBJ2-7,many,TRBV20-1,CSVRSSSGRAEQYF,TGCAGTGTCAGAAGTTCCAGCGGGAGAGCCGAGCAGTACTTC
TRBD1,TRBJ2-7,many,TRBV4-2,CASSRKRDRDYSYEQYF,TGTGCCAGCAGCCGAAAACGGGACAGGGACTACTCCTACGAGCAGTACTTC
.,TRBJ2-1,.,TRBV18,CASSPLGSIYNEQFF,TGTGCCAGCTCACCACTTGGCAGCATCTACAATGAGCAGTTCTTC
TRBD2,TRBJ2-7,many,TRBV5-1,CASSLMTSGWSVVHEQYF,TGCGCCAGCAGCTTGATGACTAGCGGGTGGAGCGTGGTTCACGAGCAGTACTTC
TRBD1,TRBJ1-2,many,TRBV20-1,CSASTPPRDSQTANYGYTF,TGCAGTGCTAGTACTCCACCCCGGGACAGCCAAACCGCTAACTATGGCTACACCTTC
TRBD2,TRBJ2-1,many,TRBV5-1,CASDPGLALNEQFF,TGCGCCAGCGACCCGGGACTAGCGCTCAATGAGCAGTTCTTC
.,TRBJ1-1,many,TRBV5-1,CASSYGTGFMNTEAFF,TGCGCCAGCAGCTACGGGACCGGCTTTATGAACACTGAAGCTTTCTTT
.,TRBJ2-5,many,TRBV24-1,CATSALGGKTQYF,TGTGCCACCAGTGCTTTAGGGGGAAAGACCCAGTACTTC
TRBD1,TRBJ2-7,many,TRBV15,CATSSPPDRAQYF,TGTGCCACCAGCAGCCCCCCCGACAGGGCTCAGTACTTC
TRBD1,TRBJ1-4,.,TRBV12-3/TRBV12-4,CASSSTGAEKLFF,TGTGCCAGCAGCTCGACAGGGGCCGAAAAACTGTTTTTT
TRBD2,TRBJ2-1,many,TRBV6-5,CASSYNLAGEGNEQFF,TGTGCCAGCAGTTACAATCTAGCGGGAGAAGGCAATGAGCAGTTCTTC
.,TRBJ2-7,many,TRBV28,CASSFLAGSASYEQYF,TGTGCCAGCAGTTTCTTGGCAGGGAGCGCTTCCTACGAGCAGTACTTC
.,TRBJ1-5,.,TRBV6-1,CASSDRDSMSGYSNQPQHF,TGTGCCAGCAGCGATAGAGACTCAATGTCGGGGTATAGCAATCAGCCCCAGCATTTT
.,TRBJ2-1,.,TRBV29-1,CSVIRSSYNEQFF,TGCAGCGTCATTCGGAGCTCCTACAATGAGCAGTTCTTC
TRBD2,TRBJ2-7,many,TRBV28,CASSPGTSGAYEQYF,TGTGCCAGCAGTCCGGGGACTAGCGGGGCCTACGAGCAGTACTTC
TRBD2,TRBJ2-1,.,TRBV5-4,CASGEAGLAGLQFF,TGTGCCAGCGGGGAGGCTGGACTAGCGGGCCTACAGTTCTTC